This T cell receptor beta chain comes out of a study of blood T cell repertoires in COVID-19. Study in general: PBMCs, B-cell-depleted T cells, or T cells provided the cDNA or gDNA that made up the material.

CDR3 size: 11 residues. Sequencing was performed with immunoSEQ multiplex PCR; in TCRdb, only in-frame clones are kept and a portion is missing. The data show 250,000 to 400,000 clones, with around 86% seen just once and 1% held by the top ten. This sequence joins TRBV21-1 and TRBJ1-1; TRBD1 is the table's D call, not checked against the DNA. TRBV21-1 is annotated as a pseudogene. The clonotype was recovered from a man aged 50-60 years with active or convalescent COVID-19. Input material: peripheral blood. CDR3 in amino acids: CASSKEGEAFF. CDR3 DNA sequence: TGTGCCAGCAGCAAAGAGGGGGAAGCTTTCTTT.